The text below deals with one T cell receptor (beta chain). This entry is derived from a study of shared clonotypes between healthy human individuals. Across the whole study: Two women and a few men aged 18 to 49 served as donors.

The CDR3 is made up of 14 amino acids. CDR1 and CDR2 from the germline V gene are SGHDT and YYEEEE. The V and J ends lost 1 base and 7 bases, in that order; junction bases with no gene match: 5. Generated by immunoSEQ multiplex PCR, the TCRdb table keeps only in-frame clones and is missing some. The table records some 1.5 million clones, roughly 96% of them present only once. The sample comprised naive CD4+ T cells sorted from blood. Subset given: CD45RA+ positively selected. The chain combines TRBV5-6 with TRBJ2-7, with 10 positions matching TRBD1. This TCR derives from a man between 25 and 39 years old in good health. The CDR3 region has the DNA TGTGCCAGCAGCTTGAGGACAGGGGGTGAAGAGCAGTACTTC. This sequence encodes CASSLRTGGEEQYF.